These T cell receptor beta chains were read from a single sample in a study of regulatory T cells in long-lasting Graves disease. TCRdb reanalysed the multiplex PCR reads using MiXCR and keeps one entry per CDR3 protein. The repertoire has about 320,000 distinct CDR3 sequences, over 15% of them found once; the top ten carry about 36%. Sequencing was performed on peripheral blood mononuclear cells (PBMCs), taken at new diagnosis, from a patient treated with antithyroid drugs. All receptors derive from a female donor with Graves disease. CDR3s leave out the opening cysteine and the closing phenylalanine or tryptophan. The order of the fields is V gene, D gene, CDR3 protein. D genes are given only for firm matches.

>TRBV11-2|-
ASSSTTNPLYEQY
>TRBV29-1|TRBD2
SVKPDRGGLAAGELF
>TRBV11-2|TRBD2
ASSLGPGLANEQF
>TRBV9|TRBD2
ASSEREGGLNEQF
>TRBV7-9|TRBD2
ASSLPSSGRLTDTQY
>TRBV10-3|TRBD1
AISEWTGSSVLPYEQY
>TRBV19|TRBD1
ASSISGTGGRVETQY
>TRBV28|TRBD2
ASSLGLAYEQY
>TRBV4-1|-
ASSQERAANYEQY
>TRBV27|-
ASSLQGYNEQF
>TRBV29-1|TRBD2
STGSGVHEQY
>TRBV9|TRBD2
ASSADGGLAGAYEQY
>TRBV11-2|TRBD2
ASSSRASGSSPTGGQY
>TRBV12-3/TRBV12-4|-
ASSFINFGSGTPYEQY
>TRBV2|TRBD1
ASGDLGGVQPQH
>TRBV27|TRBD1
ASSAWDRPSTDTQY
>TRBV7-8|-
ASSLGGASSGNTIY
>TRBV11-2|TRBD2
ASSSLAGGSYEQY
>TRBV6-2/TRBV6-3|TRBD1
ASSQTGGRQPQH
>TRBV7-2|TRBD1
ASSLTTGGSQPQH
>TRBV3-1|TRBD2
ASSPMSSGTTGQY
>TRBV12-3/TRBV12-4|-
ASTLPGTNQPQH
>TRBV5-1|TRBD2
ASSSRTSLPGELF
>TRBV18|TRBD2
ASSPTNPNTGTSVETQY
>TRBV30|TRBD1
AWTRQGAVNTEAF
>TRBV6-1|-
ASSLQVDEQY
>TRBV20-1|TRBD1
SASPDRGRFNSPLH
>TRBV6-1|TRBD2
ASLGKLAGGPRSDTQY
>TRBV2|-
ATQGREEIDGYT
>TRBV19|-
ASSMFGGQSSYEQY
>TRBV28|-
ASRLDGAGRYNEQF
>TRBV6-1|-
ASTPGHLMNTEAF
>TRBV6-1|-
ASTPGGNYEQY
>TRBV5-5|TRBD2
ASSTGLAGSRGV
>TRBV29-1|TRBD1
SVPGQGAETQY
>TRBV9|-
ASSVVDPGPRYNEQF
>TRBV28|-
ASKKSSSYNEQF
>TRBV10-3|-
AISDGNTEAF
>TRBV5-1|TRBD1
ASSPTGNEKLF
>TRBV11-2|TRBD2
ASSLGLAGGRALEQF
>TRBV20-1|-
SARLGLGTGELF
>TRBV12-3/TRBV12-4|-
ASRRGPGGYT
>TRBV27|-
ASSYRGHDQPQH
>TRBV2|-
ASSGGIPYEQY
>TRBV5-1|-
ASSLASGQKETQY
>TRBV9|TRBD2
ASSVGWGVSGKANTGELF
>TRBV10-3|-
AIRSAAAYEQY
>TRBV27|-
ASRTDRGYEQY
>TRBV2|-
ASSLGPPNTEAF
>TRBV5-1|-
ASSLEGRGPYGYT
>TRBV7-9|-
ASSPAGGRYNEQF
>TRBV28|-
ASSTPVSYEQY
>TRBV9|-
ASSGGRGKVNTEAF
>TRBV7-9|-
ASSFREGYNEQF
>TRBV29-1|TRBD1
SVERQGAKTYEQY
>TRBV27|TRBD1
ASSTRPTGLAKNIQY
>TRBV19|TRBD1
ASTARRQGVVGYT
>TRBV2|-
ASSDAGVVEAF
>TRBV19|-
ASSITISYEQY
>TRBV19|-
ASNLGQGDGYT